The sequence of this TCR beta chain was determined in a study of T cells in women clearing cervical HPV infection. Broader study findings: Repertoire richness, not evenness, was significantly elevated in CIN3+ cases versus controls.

This CDR3 comprises 14 residues. V lost 4 bases to trimming and J lost 4 bases, with 14 bases between them. Germline assignment: CDR1 SGHRS and CDR2 YFSETQ. In the case of this clone: Its target is unknown. The read is 3 residues too short to cover the CDR3 end, so that end is filled in from the germline J gene.

The table came from immunoSEQ multiplex PCR; TCRdb's copy has only in-frame clones and leaves some out. The sample data list tens of thousands of clones. The chain employs TRBV5-1 and TRBJ1-1; TRBD1 is a possible D gene (5 bases). The TCR originated in a woman aged 18 to 75 with a cervical HPV16 infection that either progressed to CIN3+ or cleared (not recorded which). Sequencing was performed on blood buffy coat. CDR3 amino acids: CASSPPLGGTEAFF. The CDR3 bases that were read are TGCGCCAGCAGCCCCCCACTGGGGGGCACTGAA. The complete variable domain, with remaining parts taken from reference TRBV5-1 and TRBJ1-1, reads KAGVTQTPRYLIKTRGQQVTLSCSPISGHRSVSWYQQTPGQGLQFLFEYFSETQRNKGNFPGRFSGRQFSNSRSEMNVSTLELGDSALYLCASSPPLGGTEAFFGQGTRLTVV.